Shown below are 13 T cell receptor beta chains from a single sample sequenced in a study of regulatory T cells in long-lasting Graves disease (dated by TCRdb to the early 2020s). Preparation of the library involved multiplex PCR. Sequencing took place on an Illumina HiSeq 4000. iRepertoire HTBI primers and Arm-PCR amplification of CDR3 regions were used to construct TCR beta libraries. The public reads were reprocessed in TCRdb via fastp at Q25 and MiXCR, keeping in-frame beta chains. Every CDR3 protein is listed once, alongside the most common genes and DNA of its rows. This sample comprises under 300,000 distinct CDR3 sequences, 20% to 25% of them detected only once. Of the sample, about 15% falls within the top ten clones. The label giving this sample's time point can be read as: newly diagnosed GD, antithyroid drugs for less than 3 months. For both TCR sequencing and RNA sequencing, RNA was extracted from PBMCs using TRIzol.

The sequenced sample was peripheral blood mononuclear cells (PBMCs), obtained at new diagnosis, from a patient treated with antithyroid drugs. These receptors all come from a female donor with Graves disease.

As concerns this clonotype: A read error likely explains this, since a far larger clone differs by one base. CDR3 bases: TGTGCCAGCAGCACCCAACATCCGCCGGAGCCCTACGAGCAGTACTTC. This gives the protein CASSTQHPPEPYEQYF. The J gene is TRBJ2-7, the V gene TRBV7-2; no clear D. Germline CDR1 reads SGHTA; CDR2 reads FQGNSA. This CDR3 is 16 amino acids long. The ends were cut back, 5 bases at V and 2 bases at J, with 19 bases in the middle.

For this clonotype: This likely traces to a read error, being one base from a far larger clone. The chain carries TRBV28 and TRBJ2-1; TRBD1 agrees at 8 bases. This CDR3 region has 14 residues. Looked up from germline, CDR1 is MDHEN and CDR2 is SYDVKM. Germline trimming cut 6 bases from V and 10 bases from J; bases unmatched to any gene: 11. The CDR3 loop reads CASREGQGFYEQFF. CDR3 DNA: TGTGCCAGCAGGGAAGGACAGGGTTTCTACGAGCAGTTCTTC.

This clonotype has a count of ten or more. The CDR3 DNA follows: TGTGCCAGCAGCTTGGCTGGGATTTACACAGATACGCAGTATTTT. It yields the protein CASSLAGIYTDTQYF. The chain recombines TRBV5-6 with TRBJ2-3, with unresolved D. The CDR3 is 15 amino acids. Trimming cost V 0 bases and J 2 bases, with 10 bases left between them. Germline V lookup: CDR1 SGHDT, CDR2 YYEEEE. The full variable domain, completed using reference TRBV5-6 and TRBJ2-3, is DAGVTQSPTHLIKTRGQQVTLRCSPKSGHDTVSWYQQALGQGPQFIFQYYEEEERQRGNFPDRFSGHQFPNYSSELNVNALLLGDSALYLCASSLAGIYTDTQYFGPGTRLTVL.

This clonotype was observed a handful of times. J is TRBJ1-2 and V is TRBV10-3; weak D call: TRBD1 (5 bases). This CDR3 region has 15 residues. The V gene's germline CDR1 is ENHRY and CDR2 SYGVKD. V shed 0 bases and J shed 4 bases, with 12 bases lying between them. CDR3 nucleotides: TGTGCCATCAGTGAGTCGAGGGGAAGTAGCTATGGCTACACCTTC. It yields the protein CAISESRGSSYGYTF.

This clonotype appeared many times. CDR3 DNA sequence: TGTGCCAGCAGCTTGGAGTGGGACACCGGCACTGAAGCTTTCTTT. Translated, it gives CASSLEWDTGTEAFF. The rearrangement joins TRBV5-4 to TRBJ1-1; a weak D match, TRBD1 (6 bases). The ends were cut back, 0 bases at V and 4 bases at J, with 13 bases in the middle. Germline CDR1 and CDR2: SGHNT and YYREEE (reference sequence). This CDR3 has 15 residues.

Ten or more counts support this clonotype. This chain uses TRBV2 with TRBJ1-6; D is unresolved. This CDR3 contains 13 residues. Germline assignment: CDR1 SNHLY and CDR2 FYNNEI. V was clipped by 8 bases and J by 7 bases, with 12 bases between them. CDR3 residues: CASHSSQNSPLHF. The CDR3 nucleotides are TGTGCCAGCCACAGTAGCCAAAATTCACCCCTCCACTTT.

This clonotype was recorded many times. The CDR3, as DNA: TGTGCCAGCAGCCGACTTACCCCCGAAAATGAGCAGTTCTTC. Translating gives CASSRLTPENEQFF. This chain connects TRBV12-3 or TRBV12-4 to TRBJ2-1, with D unclear. The CDR3 extends over 14 amino acids. V dropped 6 bases and J dropped 7 bases, with 16 bases sitting between them.

This clonotype was seen many times. This chain connects TRBV7-9 to TRBJ1-2; no definite D call. V dropped 0 bases and J dropped 0 bases, with 11 bases sitting between them. CDR3 length: 16 amino acids. CDR1 and CDR2 from the germline V gene are SEHNR and FQNEAQ (reference sequence). This CDR3 is CASSLASAPANYGYTF. The CDR3, as DNA: TGTGCCAGCAGCTTAGCGTCAGCCCCAGCTAACTATGGCTACACCTTC. The whole variable domain, remainder taken from reference TRBV7-9 and TRBJ1-2, is DTGVSQNPRHKITKRGQNVTFRCDPISEHNRLYWYRQTLGQGPEFLTYFQNEAQLEKSRLLSDRFSAERPKGSFSTLEIQRTEQGDSAMYLCASSLASAPANYGYTFGSGTRLTVV.

This clonotype was detected ten times or more. V is TRBV20-1 and J is TRBJ2-7, with TRBD1 matching 8 bases. The germline gives CDR1 DFQATT, CDR2 SNEGSKA (reference sequence). The CDR3 runs 15 residues. V lost 5 bases, J lost 0 bases, and 9 bases stayed unmatched. Here the CDR3 reads CSAVIGQGSSYEQYF. The CDR3 coding sequence is TGCAGTGCTGTAATCGGACAGGGTAGCTCCTACGAGCAGTACTTC.

This clonotype was picked up many times. The CDR3 spells CASSFGGRGEAFF. In nucleotides, the CDR3 is TGTGCCAGCAGCTTCGGGGGGAGGGGGGAAGCTTTCTTT. This chain connects TRBV7-9 to TRBJ1-1; TRBD1 might be the D (6 bases). The germline V and J ends were trimmed by 3 bases and 8 bases, with 13 bases remaining between them. Germline CDR1 SEHNR, CDR2 FQNEAQ (reference sequence). The CDR3 is made up of 13 amino acids.

This chain uses TRBV6-1 with TRBJ2-7; maybe TRBD2 (5 bases). The CDR3 has 14 amino acids. Deletions cut 6 bases from V and 3 bases from J, with 15 bases between. Germline V gene lookup returns CDR1 MNHNS and CDR2 SASEGT. This CDR3 is CASRPDYPLYEQYF. CDR3 nucleotides: TGTGCCAGCAGGCCCGACTATCCCCTCTACGAGCAGTACTTC.

On this clonotype: A read error may explain this, as a much larger clone is one base away. The chain recombines TRBV5-6 with TRBJ2-1; D is possibly TRBD2 (6 bases). Between the trimmed V and J ends, which lost 5 bases and 4 bases, there was a span of 16 bases. The CDR3 runs to 15 residues. The V gene's germline CDR1 is SGHDT and CDR2 YYEEEE. The CDR3 here is CASRPPGGGYNEQFF. The CDR3 nucleotides read TGTGCCAGCAGACCCCCTGGCGGAGGGTACAATGAGCAGTTCTTC. Using reference TRBV5-6 and TRBJ2-1 for the parts outside the CDR3, the full variable domain is DAGVTQSPTHLIKTRGQQVTLRCSPKSGHDTVSWYQQALGQGPQFIFQYYEEEERQRGNFPDRFSGHQFPNYSSELNVNALLLGDSALYLCASRPPGGGYNEQFFGPGTRLTVL.

V gene TRBV12-3 or TRBV12-4 combines with J gene TRBJ1-6; no definite D call. V lost 5 bases, J lost 7 bases, and 9 bases lay in between. CDR3 size: 13 residues. The CDR3 sequence: CASSAGRNSPLHF. In DNA form, the CDR3 reads TGTGCCAGCAGTGCCGGCAGAAATTCACCCCTCCACTTT.